These T cell receptor beta chains were read from a single sample in a study of T cells in Graves' hyperthyroidism and ophthalmopathy. TCRdb ran MiXCR on the multiplex PCR reads and lists one entry per CDR3 protein. The sample consists of about 500,000 distinct CDR3 sequences, 15% to 20% of them appearing once. Material for sequencing was blood. The receptor set was obtained from a woman aged 30 to 39 with Graves' ophthalmopathy. Both conserved end residues are part of each CDR3. The order of the fields is V gene, clone size, J gene, CDR3 length, D gene, CDR3 DNA, CDR3 protein. D genes are given only for firm matches. For some rows the clone size is stated as once, few or many, or as a class when expanded; others skip it.

TRBV11-2	many	TRBJ2-7	15	-	TGTGCCAGCACCTGGACAGATAATGCTTACTACGAGCAGTACTTC	CASTWTDNAYYEQYF
TRBV28	many	TRBJ1-5	13	TRBD1	TGTGCCAGCAGCCAGGGGGCACGGCAGCCCCAGCATTTT	CASSQGARQPQHF
TRBV12-3/TRBV12-4	many	TRBJ2-7	13	TRBD1	TGTGCCAGCAGTTCGACAGGGGACTACGAGCAGTACTTC	CASSSTGDYEQYF
TRBV19	-	TRBJ2-3	13	-	TGTGCCAGTAGTGGGGGTGTCCCAGATACGCAGTATTTT	CASSGGVPDTQYF
TRBV20-1	many	TRBJ1-1	13	-	TGCAGTGCTACCCCCAGGGCGAACACTGAAGCTTTCTTT	CSATPRANTEAFF
TRBV18	few	TRBJ2-2	17	-	TGTGCCAGCTCACCACCAGTTCCCTGGGACGGCACCGGGGAGCTGTTTTTT	CASSPPVPWDGTGELFF
TRBV4-2	once	TRBJ2-7	15	-	TGTGCCAGCAGTTCCGGCCCGGGGCCGGGTCTCGAGCAGTACTTC	CASSSGPGPGLEQYF
TRBV5-1	-	TRBJ2-2	23	-	-	CASSLVGREYEQYFGPDTGELFF
TRBV10-3	many	TRBJ2-7	14	TRBD1	TGTGCCATCAGCCCGGGACAGGGAACCTACGAGCAGTACTTC	CAISPGQGTYEQYF
TRBV24-1	few	TRBJ1-2	15	-	TGTGCCGTCATACCGGGACCGATTTTGTTTCGCGGCTACACCTTC	CAVIPGPILFRGYTF
TRBV2	many	TRBJ2-7	12	-	TGTGCCAGCAGTGGACTTACCTACGAGCAGTACTTC	CASSGLTYEQYF
TRBV11-2	-	TRBJ2-6	19	TRBD2	TGTGCCAGCAGCCTCCGGACTAGCGGGAGGGGCTCTGGGGCCAACGTCCTGACTTTC	CASSLRTSGRGSGANVLTF
TRBV6-7	-	TRBJ2-5	13	-	TGTGCCAGCAGTTATTCGGTACAAGAGACCCAGTACTTC	CASSYSVQETQYF
TRBV4-3	-	TRBJ2-1	13	-	TGCGCCAGCAGCCGAGATCGGGCCCGAGAGCAGTTCTTC	CASSRDRAREQFF
TRBV19	-	TRBJ2-2	15	TRBD1	TGTGCCAGTAGTAGGGACAGGAGGGGTTCCGGGGAGCTGTTTTTT	CASSRDRRGSGELFF
TRBV9	-	TRBJ2-3	15	TRBD1	TGTGCCAGCAGCCCCACGACAGGGGTGGCAGATACGCAGTATTTT	CASSPTTGVADTQYF
TRBV6-5	-	TRBJ2-7	17	-	TGTGCCAGCAGTTACCGTCTTAGCTCGCTCGCAACGAGGGAGCAGTACTTC	CASSYRLSSLATREQYF
TRBV29-1	-	TRBJ1-2	13	TRBD1	TGCAGCGTGTTCTGGACAGGGGACTATGGCTACACCTTC	CSVFWTGDYGYTF
TRBV7-2	many	TRBJ1-5	13	-	TGTGCCAGCAGCTTACAGGGGAGGCAGCCCCAGCATTTT	CASSLQGRQPQHF